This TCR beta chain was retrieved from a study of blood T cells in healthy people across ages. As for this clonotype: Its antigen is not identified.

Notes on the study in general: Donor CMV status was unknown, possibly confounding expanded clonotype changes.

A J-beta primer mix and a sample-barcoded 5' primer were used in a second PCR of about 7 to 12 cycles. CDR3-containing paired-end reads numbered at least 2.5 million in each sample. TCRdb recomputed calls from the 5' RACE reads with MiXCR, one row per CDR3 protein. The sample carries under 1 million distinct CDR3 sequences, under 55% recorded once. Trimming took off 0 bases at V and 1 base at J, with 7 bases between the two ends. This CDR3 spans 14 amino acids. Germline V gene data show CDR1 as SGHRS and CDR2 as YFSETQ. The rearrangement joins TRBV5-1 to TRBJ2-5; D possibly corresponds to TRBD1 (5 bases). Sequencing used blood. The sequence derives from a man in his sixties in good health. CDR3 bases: TGCGCCAGCAGCTTGGAGACAGTCCAAGAGACCCAGTACTTC. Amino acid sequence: CASSLETVQETQYF.